Each of the 24 T cell receptor beta chains below was sequenced from the same sample in a study of regulatory T cells in long-lasting Graves disease (dated by TCRdb to 2020 to 2022). Libraries were prepared through multiplex PCR. The sequencer listed for this sample is Illumina HiSeq 4000. iRepertoire HTBI primers and Arm-PCR amplification of CDR3 regions were used to construct TCR beta libraries. TCRdb took the public reads, trimmed them with fastp at Q25, ran MiXCR for clone calling and kept in-frame beta chains. Each entry is one CDR3 protein sequence, shown with its most common DNA and genes. The sample table records 450,000 or so distinct CDR3 sequences; around 20% of these occur just once. Of the sample, 7% to 10% is held by the ten largest clones. Sample time point, as interpreted from the label and publication: persistent/refractory GD, antithyroid drugs over 5 years with positive TRAb. For both TCR sequencing and RNA sequencing, RNA was extracted from PBMCs in TRIzol.

The material sequenced was peripheral blood mononuclear cells (PBMCs), taken when the disease was refractory, from a patient treated with antithyroid drugs. These receptors came from a female donor with Graves disease.

This clonotype was detected only a few times. The chain has TRBV6-1 and TRBJ1-5; D ambiguous. This CDR3 contains 13 residues. CDR1 and CDR2 (germline): MNHNS, SASEGT. The V gene lost 7 bases and the J gene lost 6 bases, with 13 bases spanning the gap. The CDR3 sequence: CASTPRVVQPQHF. The DNA for the CDR3 is TGTGCCAGCACTCCGAGGGTAGTTCAGCCCCAGCATTTT.

In this sample, this clonotype turned up many times. The chain combines TRBV19 with TRBJ2-5; TRBD2 might be the D (6 bases). This CDR3 is 13 amino acids long. CDR1 is LNHDA, CDR2 SQIVND, per germline (reference sequence). Trimming removed 4 bases from V and 5 bases from J, with 11 bases in between. The CDR3 reads CASSSGTVETQYF. In nucleotides, the CDR3 is TGTGCCAGTAGTAGCGGGACGGTGGAGACCCAGTACTTC.

There are many counts of this clonotype. The genes are TRBV9 and TRBJ1-2; D call uncertain. V gave up 3 bases and J gave up 3 bases, with 3 bases separating them. The CDR3 has 11 amino acids. Germline values: CDR1 SGDLS, CDR2 YYNGEE. The CDR3 sequence is CASSGYYGYTF. The CDR3 bases are TGTGCCAGCAGCGGATACTATGGCTACACCTTC.

The chain is built from TRBV6-5 and TRBJ1-3; TRBD1 agrees at 7 bases. This CDR3 is built from 15 residues. In germline, CDR1 is MNHEY, CDR2 SVGAGI. V lost 0 bases and J lost 2; bases outside the gene matches: 1. CDR3 region: CASSYSTGTGNTIYF. The DNA of the CDR3 is TGTGCCAGCAGTTACTCGACAGGGACTGGAAACACCATATATTTT.

This chain links TRBV19 with TRBJ1-6, with D perhaps TRBD1 (5 bases). Germline loops: CDR1 LNHDA, CDR2 SQIVND (reference sequence). V was clipped by 7 bases and J by 8 bases, with 15 bases between them. The CDR3 loop spans 14 amino acids. The CDR3 sequence is CASTRQSRDSPLHF. In nucleotides, the CDR3 is TGTGCCAGTACCAGACAGTCACGGGATTCACCCCTCCACTTT. The whole variable domain, filled in from reference TRBV19 and TRBJ1-6, reads DGGITQSPKYLFRKEGQNVTLSCEQNLNHDAMYWYRQDPGQGLRLIYYSQIVNDFQKGDIAEGYSVSREKKESFPLTVTSAQKNPTAFYLCASTRQSRDSPLHFGNGTRLTVT.

This clonotype was recorded many times. The genes are TRBV20-1 and TRBJ1-1; D perhaps matches TRBD1 (5 bases). Trimming cost V 1 base and J 6 bases, with 15 bases left between them. CDR1 and CDR2 (germline): DFQATT, SNEGSKA (reference sequence). The CDR3 contains 14 residues. DNA for the CDR3: TGCAGTGCTAGAGCCTCAAATAGGGGCGCTGAAGCTTTCTTT. Protein product: CSARASNRGAEAFF.

Only a few counts were recorded for this clonotype. The gene calls are TRBV6-1 and TRBJ2-5; D is perhaps TRBD2 (5 bases). Germline V gene data show CDR1 as MNHNS and CDR2 as SASEGT. The ends were cut back, 8 bases at V and 14 bases at J, with 24 bases in the middle. The length of the CDR3 is 13 residues. The CDR3 loop reads CASLGSEASPIYF. The CDR3 bases are TGTGCCAGCCTTGGGAGCGAAGCCAGCCCTATCTACTTC.

The J gene is TRBJ2-3, the V gene TRBV20-1; D is uncertain. CDR3 size: 15 residues. The V gene's germline CDR1 is DFQATT and CDR2 SNEGSKA (reference sequence). The germline V and J ends were trimmed by 2 bases and 3 bases, with 15 bases remaining between them. CDR3 sequence (DNA): TGCAGTGCTAGATCCCCCCGGGCAGGAACAGATACGCAGTATTTT. This codes for CSARSPRAGTDTQYF.

This clonotype was observed many times. J is TRBJ1-3 and V is TRBV7-2; D remains unclear. V was pared by 1 base and J by 3 bases, with 7 bases between. The germline V gene encodes CDR1 SGHTA and CDR2 FQGNSA. This CDR3 region has 14 residues. The CDR3 loop reads CASSLEGFGNTIYF. Written as DNA, the CDR3 is TGTGCCAGCAGCTTAGAGGGTTTTGGAAACACCATATATTTT.

The chain links TRBV7-2 to TRBJ2-7; the match to TRBD2 covers 10 bases. Germline V lookup: CDR1 SGHTA, CDR2 FQGNSA. V trimming: 5 bases; J trimming: 2 bases; junction bases outside the gene matches: 6. The CDR3 runs to 15 residues. CDR3 protein: CASSPGLAEPYEQYF. The CDR3 coding sequence is TGTGCCAGCAGCCCTGGACTAGCGGAACCCTACGAGCAGTACTTC.

This clonotype was recorded at least ten times. V and J are TRBV27 and TRBJ2-2; 7 bases align to TRBD2. Germline V gene data show CDR1 as MNHEY and CDR2 as SMNVEV (reference sequence). This CDR3 is 16 amino acids long. V was pared by 5 bases and J by 1 base, with 7 bases of the junction left unmatched. This CDR3 reads CASSTRLALNTGELFF. The CDR3 bases are TGTGCCAGCAGTACCCGACTAGCCCTGAACACCGGGGAGCTGTTTTTT.

This clonotype has a count of ten or more. The V and J genes are TRBV20-1 and TRBJ1-4; D ambiguous. The germline gives CDR1 DFQATT, CDR2 SNEGSKA (reference sequence). V gave up 5 bases and J gave up 1 base, with 8 bases separating them. The CDR3 totals 13 residues. The CDR3, as DNA: TGCAGTGCTCCGGCCCTAACTAATGAAAAACTGTTTTTT. Amino acids: CSAPALTNEKLFF.

In this sample, this clonotype turned up many times. The gene calls are TRBV18 and TRBJ1-1; no clear D gene. V was clipped by 1 base and J by 2 bases, with 8 bases between them. CDR1 and CDR2 from the germline V gene are KGHSH and LQKENI. The CDR3 spans 14 residues. Here the CDR3 reads CASSPLPSNTEAFF. CDR3 bases: TGTGCCAGCTCACCACTTCCCTCAAACACTGAAGCTTTCTTT.

This clonotype was counted many times. The chain recombines TRBV6-1 with TRBJ1-2; 7 bases agree with TRBD1. J was trimmed by 3 bases and V by 6 bases; bases with no gene match: 13. The CDR3 runs 16 residues. CDR1 is MNHNS, CDR2 SASEGT, per germline. In nucleotides, the CDR3 is TGTGCCAGCAGACCCAGGGGGGACAGCGTATACTATGGCTACACCTTC. Residues: CASRPRGDSVYYGYTF.

This clonotype was observed at least ten times. The V and J genes are TRBV11-2 and TRBJ1-5; weak D call: TRBD1 (5 bases). Germline V lookup: CDR1 SGHAT, CDR2 FQNNGV. Trimming shortened V by 5 bases and J by 7 bases, and 12 bases separated the two germline ends. The CDR3 consists of 13 residues. CDR3 DNA sequence: TGTGCCAGCAGCGGCAGGGCGAACCAGCCCCAGCATTTT. This codes for CASSGRANQPQHF.

Ten or more counts support this clonotype. A read error may explain this, as a much larger clone is one base away. The gene calls are TRBV25-1 and TRBJ2-2; D is unclear. Germline-derived CDR1 and CDR2 are MGHDK and SYGVNS. This CDR3 region has 12 residues. V was cut by 4 bases and J by 3 bases, with 3 bases left in between. This chain's CDR3 is CASSVDTGELFF. CDR3 sequence (DNA): TGTGCCAGCAGTGTGGACACCGGGGAGCTGTTTTTT.

The gene calls are TRBV28 and TRBJ2-3, with D tentatively TRBD2 (5 bases). Germline V gene data show CDR1 as MDHEN and CDR2 as SYDVKM. This CDR3 has 15 residues. V was trimmed by 6 bases and J by 4 bases, leaving 17 bases between them. DNA of the CDR3: TGTGCCAGCAGCAGCTGGGGAGCCTTAGCAGATACGCAGTATTTT. Protein sequence: CASSSWGALADTQYF.

This clonotype was seen at least ten times. The chain uses TRBV12-3 or TRBV12-4 and TRBJ1-5; D remains unclear. This CDR3 is 19 amino acids long. V lost 7 bases to trimming and J lost 0 bases, with 25 bases between them. The CDR3 spells CASTSSPSGEIYSNQPQHF. The CDR3 coding sequence is TGTGCCAGCACCTCATCCCCCTCAGGAGAGATATATAGCAATCAGCCCCAGCATTTT.

Concerning this clonotype: Sequence at one end of the junction differs from germline and may be a read error. The chain employs TRBV29-1 and TRBJ2-2; 12 nucleotides agree with TRBD2. This CDR3 spans 15 amino acids. Germline V CDR1 and CDR2: SQVTM, ANQGSEA. The chain's CDR3 is CSVEGLAGNTGELFF. Here the CDR3 DNA reads TGCAGCGTCGAAGGACTAGCGGGAAACACCGGGGAGCTGTTTTTT.

This clonotype was found a few times. This sequence joins TRBV29-1 and TRBJ2-7, with TRBD2 matching over 8 bases. V was clipped by 4 bases and J by 5 bases; unmatched bases: 19. This CDR3 spans 17 amino acids. CDR1 and CDR2 (germline): SQVTM, ANQGSEA. The CDR3: CSVAGLAGPGKFHEQYF. The CDR3 DNA sequence: TGCAGCGTTGCGGGTCTAGCGGGCCCGGGCAAGTTCCACGAGCAGTACTTC.

Notes on this clonotype: This may be a read error: a much more frequent sequence differs by one nucleotide. The rearrangement uses TRBV7-9 and TRBJ2-2, with 10 positions matching TRBD2. The CDR3 runs to 16 residues. V dropped 4 bases and J dropped 1; count of bases not matched to a gene: 3. Germline values: CDR1 SEHNR, CDR2 FQNEAQ (reference sequence). CDR3 DNA sequence: TGTGCCAGCAGCTCCCGGACTAGCGGGAACACCGGGGAGCTGTTTTTT. Its protein is CASSSRTSGNTGELFF.

This clonotype was seen ten or more times. The chain has TRBV6-2 or TRBV6-3 and TRBJ1-1; TRBD1 is a possible D gene (5 bases). The CDR3 contains 14 residues. Germline assignment: CDR1 MNHEY and CDR2 SVGEGT. Trimming pared 4 bases from V and 1 base from J, leaving 10 bases between. The DNA of the CDR3 is TGTGCCAGCAGTTCGGGGGGAGCGAACACTGAAGCTTTCTTT. Its protein product is CASSSGGANTEAFF.

In its sample, this clonotype was seen many times. V gene TRBV27 combines with J gene TRBJ1-4; D is perhaps TRBD1 (5 bases). This CDR3 is built from 14 residues. Per the germline V gene, CDR1 is MNHEY and CDR2 is SMNVEV (reference sequence). Between the trimmed V and J ends, which lost 3 bases and 14 bases, there was a span of 19 bases. The CDR3 nucleotides are TGTGCCAGCAGTTTGAGGGGTCCCCTGAGTGAGCTGTTTTTT. It encodes CASSLRGPLSELFF.

This clonotype was picked up many times. This chain connects TRBV7-2 to TRBJ2-4, with 7 bases that match TRBD1. CDR3 size: 15 residues. Germline V gives CDR1 SGHTA, CDR2 FQGNSA. The ends lost 4 bases at V and 7 bases at J; junction bases unmatched: 10. CDR3 amino acids: CASSSGQAAMNIQYF. DNA for the CDR3: TGTGCCAGCAGCTCCGGACAGGCGGCGATGAACATTCAGTACTTC.